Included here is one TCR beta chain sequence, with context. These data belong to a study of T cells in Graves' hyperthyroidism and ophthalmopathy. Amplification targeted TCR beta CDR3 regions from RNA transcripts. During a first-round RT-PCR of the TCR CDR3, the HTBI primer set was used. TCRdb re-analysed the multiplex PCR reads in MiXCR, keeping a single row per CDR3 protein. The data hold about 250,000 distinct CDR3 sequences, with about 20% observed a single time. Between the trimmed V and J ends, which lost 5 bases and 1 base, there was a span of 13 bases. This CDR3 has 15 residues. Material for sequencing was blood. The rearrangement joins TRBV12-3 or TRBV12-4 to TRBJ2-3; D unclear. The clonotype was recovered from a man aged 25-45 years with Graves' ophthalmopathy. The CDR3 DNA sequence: TGTGCCAGCAGTGACCGCCGGTCCCGCACAGATACGCAGTATTTT. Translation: CASSDRRSRTDTQYF.